This passage covers 10 T cell receptor beta chains from one sample sequenced in a study of blood T cell repertoires in COVID-19. TCRdb's copy holds only in-frame clones and misses some; the assay was immunoSEQ multiplex PCR. This sample has 30,000 to 40,000 clones, with about 85% found just once. The sequencing sample was made of peripheral blood. These receptors all come from a man between 65 and 85 years old with COVID-19, enrolled during active disease.

The V call is TRBV4-2, the J call TRBJ2-5; 8 bases align to TRBD1. V gave up 1 base and J gave up 6 bases; unmatched junction bases: 4. Germline CDR1 and CDR2: LGHNA and YNFKEQ. The CDR3 is made up of 14 amino acids. The CDR3 region is CASSQGTGRKTQYF. For the CDR3, the DNA is TGTGCCAGCAGCCAAGGGACAGGGAGGAAGACCCAGTACTTC.

The chain employs TRBV4-3 and TRBJ2-3; tentative D call: TRBD2 (5 bases). The ends were cut back, 0 bases at V and 3 bases at J, with 13 bases in the middle. CDR1 LGHNA and CDR2 YSLEER come from the germline V gene. The CDR3 runs to 16 residues. DNA for the CDR3: TGCGCCAGCAGCCAAGAAGGAGTCTCGGGGACAGATACGCAGTATTTT. Translation gives CASSQEGVSGTDTQYF.

This chain joins TRBV28 and TRBJ1-1, with TRBD1 matching 11 bases. This CDR3 has 15 amino acids. V lost 3 bases to trimming and J lost 5 bases; unmatched junction nucleotides: 5. Looked up from germline, CDR1 is MDHEN and CDR2 is SYDVKM. CDR3 protein: CASSFLGTGGTEAFF. DNA of the CDR3: TGTGCCAGCAGTTTTCTAGGGACAGGGGGAACTGAAGCTTTCTTT.

This clone has only a few counts. The chain carries TRBV28 and TRBJ2-2, with 8 bases aligning to TRBD2. Per germline, CDR1 MDHEN and CDR2 SYDVKM. Unmatched junction bases numbered 6, after V lost 6 bases and J lost 0 bases. CDR3 size: 16 residues. The CDR3 nucleotides are TGTGCCAGCAGATTACATAGCGGGACGAACACCGGGGAGCTGTTTTTT. This encodes CASRLHSGTNTGELFF.

V usage is TRBV4-3 and J usage is TRBJ2-7; 7 bases are shared with TRBD1. V lost 5 bases, J lost 2 bases, and 6 bases stayed unmatched. Germline V gene sequence: CDR1 LGHNA, CDR2 YSLEER. The CDR3 covers 14 residues. CDR3: CASSAVTGAYEQYF. CDR3 DNA sequence: TGCGCCAGCAGCGCCGTCACAGGGGCCTACGAGCAGTACTTC.

This chain uses TRBV6-5 with TRBJ2-5, with 7 bases lining up with TRBD1. The CDR3 runs to 14 residues. Germline CDR1 and CDR2: MNHEY and SVGAGI. With 6 bases clipped from V and 3 bases from J, the junction kept 7 bases outside the gene matches. The CDR3 bases are TGTGCCAGCAGCCGGGGACAGCGCGAAGAGACCCAGTACTTC. Translated, it gives CASSRGQREETQYF.

The V and J genes are TRBV5-4 and TRBJ2-7, with D perhaps matching TRBD1 (6 bases). The CDR3 consists of 13 residues. Trimming took 2 bases from V and 3 from J, leaving 9 bases between them. CDR1 and CDR2 from the germline V gene are SGHNT and YYREEE (reference sequence). DNA of the CDR3: TGTGCCAGCAGCTTTATGGACAGCTACGAGCAGTACTTC. Its translation: CASSFMDSYEQYF.

This chain links TRBV5-1 with TRBJ2-7, with TRBD1 identical over 11 bases. V trimming: 0 bases; J trimming: 9 bases; junction bases outside the gene matches: 11. The CDR3 extends over 16 amino acids. Germline V gene sequence: CDR1 SGHRS, CDR2 YFSETQ. The CDR3 spells CASSLEPRTGGFAQYF. CDR3 bases: TGCGCCAGCAGCTTGGAACCCCGGACAGGGGGCTTCGCGCAGTACTTC.

The J gene is TRBJ1-2, the V gene TRBV6-6, with TRBD1 identical over 7 bases. This CDR3 has 15 residues. V shed 2 bases, J shed 5 bases, and the junction held 8 bases outside the gene matches. Per the germline V gene, CDR1 is MNHNY and CDR2 is SVGAGI (reference sequence). CDR3 in DNA: TGTGCCAGCAGTTACGGAGGAGGGGGCATATATGGCTACACCTTC. Amino acids: CASSYGGGGIYGYTF.

The V call is TRBV9, the J call TRBJ1-2, with D unclear. The CDR3 length is 15 residues. V lost 4 bases and J 2 bases, leaving 15 bases between the germline ends. CDR1 and CDR2 (germline): SGDLS, YYNGEE. The CDR3 nucleotides read TGTGCCAGCAGCCCTAGCCCCGACGCAAACTATGGCTACACCTTC. It translates to CASSPSPDANYGYTF.